A single sample gave rise to the 4 T cell receptor beta chains below, sequenced in a study of shared clonotypes between healthy human individuals (TCRdb year 2020). For the CD8 naive samples, CD45RO-negative cells were positively selected for CCR7, yielding a CD45RA+CCR7+ population from which TemRA cells were excluded. The library was obtained by the immunoSEQ multiplex PCR assay. The source is immuneACCESS, and TCRdb retained only in-frame sequences with V and J called. Part of the clones is not carried over; for the studies checked, unresolved V genes explain less than half of this, and the remainder is unexplained. This sample comprises hundreds of thousands of clones, about 91% of them detected only once. The leading ten clones occupy nearly 25% of the sample. Sequencing input: naive CD8+ T cells sorted from blood. In the paper's terms, the cell subset or site label means: CD45RA+CCR7+. These receptors were taken from a man under 40 in good health.

The chain joins TRBV30 to TRBJ2-7; D may be TRBD1 (6 bases). The CDR3 sequence is 16 residues long. CDR1 is GTSNPN, CDR2 SVGIG, per germline (reference sequence). V was cut by 1 base and J by 0 bases, with 16 bases left in between. CDR3 nucleotide sequence: TGTGCCTGGAGTGCCCAGAGGTCGGACAGCTCCTACGAGCAGTACTTC. This gives the protein CAWSAQRSDSSYEQYF.

The V call is TRBV27, the J call TRBJ1-5, with a tentative D call TRBD1 (6 bases). Germline CDR1 MNHEY, CDR2 SMNVEV (reference sequence). This CDR3 region has 15 residues. Trimming left V 8 bases short and J 6 bases short, with 20 bases between. In DNA, the CDR3 is TGTGCCAGCGGCACCTGGACAGAAGGGATTCAGCCCCAGCATTTT. Protein sequence: CASGTWTEGIQPQHF.

J is TRBJ2-3 and V is TRBV7-6; D is undetermined. This CDR3 is 12 amino acids long. The germline V gene encodes CDR1 SGHVS and CDR2 FNYEAQ. Trimming took 4 bases from V and 2 from J, leaving 4 bases between them. The CDR3 bases are TGTGCCAGCAGCTATTCCACAGATACGCAGTATTTT. Residues: CASSYSTDTQYF.

The chain couples TRBV6-1 to TRBJ2-1; TRBD1 matches at 8 bases. In germline, CDR1 is MNHNS, CDR2 SASEGT. CDR3 length: 17 amino acids. After removal of 3 bases from V and 9 bases from J, the junction contained 16 bases not matched to a gene. CDR3 in amino acids: CASSELVGQGAESEQFF. Here the CDR3 DNA reads TGTGCCAGCAGTGAGCTCGTTGGCCAGGGGGCGGAAAGTGAGCAGTTCTTC.